A single TCR beta chain is shown here with its context. Its target is not known. Method: immunoSEQ multiplex PCR; TCRdb's copy keeps in-frame clones and lacks some. This sample has about 770,000 clones, with roughly two thirds found just once. The data derive from a study of shared clonotypes between healthy human individuals. CDR1 is MNHNY, CDR2 SVGAGI, per germline (reference sequence). Trimming stripped 6 bases from V and 4 bases from J, with 16 bases between. The CDR3 runs to 15 residues. Findings and limits, study-wide: Larger estimated richness was generally seen in naive subsets than in memory subsets.

Material: memory CD4+ T cells sorted from blood. Subset of the sample: CD45RA-negative fraction. The chain has TRBV6-6 and TRBJ1-5; possibly TRBD1 for D (6 bases). The receptor was derived from a woman in her 30s in good health. CDR3 in DNA: TGTGCCAGCAGGAACACAGGGAAAGAGAATCAGCCCCAGCATTTT. Translated, it gives CASRNTGKENQPQHF.